The present T cell receptor beta chain was sequenced within a study of PD-L1 blockade in urothelial cancer. Study in general: Blood was analyzed 3 weeks (second dose) and 6 weeks after treatment start. When blood samples were assessed, the median T cell count was 120,000 to 150,000.

The CDR3 totals 12 residues. CDR1 is LNHDA and CDR2 is SQIVND in the germline V gene (reference sequence). The ends were cut back, 8 bases at V and 0 bases at J, with 7 bases in the middle. The protocol was immunoSEQ multiplex PCR, while the TCRdb copy is restricted to in-frame clones and leaves out a portion. The data show about 37,000 clones, approximately 83% seen once. This chain joins TRBV19 and TRBJ1-1; D remains ambiguous. The receptor comes from a man between 60 and 75 years old with urothelial cancer. The material was PBMCs, obtained around atezolizumab (anti-PD-L1) treatment. This CDR3 reads CASGRLNTEAFF. The CDR3, as DNA: TGTGCCAGTGGGCGTTTGAACACTGAAGCTTTCTTT.